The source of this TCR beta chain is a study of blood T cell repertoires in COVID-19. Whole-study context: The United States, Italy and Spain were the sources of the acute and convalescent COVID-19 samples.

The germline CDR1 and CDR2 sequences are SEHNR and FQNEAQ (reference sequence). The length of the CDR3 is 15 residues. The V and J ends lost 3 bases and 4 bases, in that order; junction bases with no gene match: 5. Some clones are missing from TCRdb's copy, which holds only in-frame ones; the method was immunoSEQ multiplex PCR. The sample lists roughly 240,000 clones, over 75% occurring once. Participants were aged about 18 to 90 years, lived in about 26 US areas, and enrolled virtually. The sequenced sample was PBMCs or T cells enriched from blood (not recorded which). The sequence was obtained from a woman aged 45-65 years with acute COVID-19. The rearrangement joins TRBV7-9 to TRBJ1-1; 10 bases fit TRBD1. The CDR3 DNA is TGTGCCAGCAGCTTGTGGACAGGGGGAGGCACTGAAGCTTTCTTT. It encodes CASSLWTGGGTEAFF.